The T cell receptor beta chain described here comes from a study of CD8 T cells in ankylosing spondylitis. A single record per CDR3 protein comes from TCRdb applying MiXCR to the 5' RACE reads. The repertoire holds 250,000 to 400,000 distinct CDR3 sequences, under 14% seen once, with more than 7% in the top ten. This clonotype was seen a few times. V was cut by 6 bases and J by 1 base, with 12 bases left in between. The CDR3 is 14 residues long. The V gene is TRBV12-3 or TRBV12-4, the J gene TRBJ1-1; D uncertain. Sequencing was performed on blood, either unsorted or a sorted T cell fraction (not recorded which). This receptor was obtained from a female donor with ankylosing spondylitis or in good health (not recorded which). The CDR3 region has the DNA TGTGCCAGCAGCCCTAGCCGAAGGAACACTGAAGCTTTCTTT. Translated: CASSPSRRNTEAFF.